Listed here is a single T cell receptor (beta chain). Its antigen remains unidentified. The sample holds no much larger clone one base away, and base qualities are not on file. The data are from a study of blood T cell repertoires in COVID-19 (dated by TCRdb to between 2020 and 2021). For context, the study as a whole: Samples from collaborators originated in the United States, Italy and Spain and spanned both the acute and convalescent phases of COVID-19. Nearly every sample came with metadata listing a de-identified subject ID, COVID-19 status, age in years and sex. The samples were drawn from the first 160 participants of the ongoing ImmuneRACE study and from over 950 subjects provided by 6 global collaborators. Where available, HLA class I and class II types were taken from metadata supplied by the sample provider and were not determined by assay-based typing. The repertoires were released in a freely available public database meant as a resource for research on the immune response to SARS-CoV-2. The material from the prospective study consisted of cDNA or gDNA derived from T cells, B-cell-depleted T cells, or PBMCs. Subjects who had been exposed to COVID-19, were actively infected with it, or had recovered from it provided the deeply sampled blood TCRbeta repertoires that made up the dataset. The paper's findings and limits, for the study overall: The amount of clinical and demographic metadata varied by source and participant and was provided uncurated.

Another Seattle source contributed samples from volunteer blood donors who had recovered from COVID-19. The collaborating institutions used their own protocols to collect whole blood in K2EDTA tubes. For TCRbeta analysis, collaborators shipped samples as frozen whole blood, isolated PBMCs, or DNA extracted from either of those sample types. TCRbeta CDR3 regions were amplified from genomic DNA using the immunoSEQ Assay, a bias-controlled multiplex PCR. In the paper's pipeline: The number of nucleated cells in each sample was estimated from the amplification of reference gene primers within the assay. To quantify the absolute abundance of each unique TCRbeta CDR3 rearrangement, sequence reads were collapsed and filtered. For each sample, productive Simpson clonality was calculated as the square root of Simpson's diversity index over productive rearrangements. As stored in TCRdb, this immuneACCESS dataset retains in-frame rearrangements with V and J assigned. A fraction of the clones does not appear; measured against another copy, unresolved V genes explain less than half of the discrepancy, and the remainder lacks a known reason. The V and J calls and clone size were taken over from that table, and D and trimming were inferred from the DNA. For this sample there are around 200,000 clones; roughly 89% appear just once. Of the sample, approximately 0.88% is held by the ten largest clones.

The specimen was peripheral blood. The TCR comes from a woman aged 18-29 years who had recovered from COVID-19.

This receptor has the CDR3 CASSLAGGGADTQYF. The DNA is TGCGCCAGCAGCTTGGCCGGCGGGGGGGCAGATACGCAGTATTTT. The chain is assembled from TRBV5-1 and TRBJ2-3; TRBD2 lines up with 9 middle nucleotides. From cysteine to phenylalanine, the CDR3 is 15 amino acids long. The retained sequence is limited to the CDR3, 45 bases, with the frame set at the first base. The V end gives up 0 bases and the J end 4 bases, leaving 3 bases in the junction not matched to a gene. The germline V gene specifies SGHRS as CDR1 and YFSETQ as CDR2.